This T cell receptor beta chain is drawn from a study of early T cells in non-severe SARS-CoV-2 infection. This clonotype was seen at least ten times. Antigen: not known. Individual cDNA molecules were tagged with unique molecular identifiers. TCRdb independently ran MiXCR on the 5' RACE reads; one entry per CDR3 protein. The sample records roughly 66,000 distinct CDR3 sequences, 9.1% being singletons. This CDR3 region has 15 residues. The ends were cut back, 2 bases at V and 3 bases at J, with 14 bases in the middle. The germline CDR1 and CDR2 sequences are MDHEN and SYDVKM. Study findings and constraints: VDJdb-based matching was biased toward anti-spike CD8 responses and missed private and CD4 specificities.

The TCR originated in an adult who was a healthcare worker with PCR-confirmed SARS-CoV-2 infection or an uninfected control (not recorded which). The chain is built from TRBV28 and TRBJ2-7; a possible D gene is TRBD1 (6 bases). Specimen: whole blood. CDR3 loop: CASSLEGGTSYEQYF. DNA of the CDR3: TGTGCCAGCAGTTTAGAAGGGGGAACCAGCTACGAGCAGTACTTC.